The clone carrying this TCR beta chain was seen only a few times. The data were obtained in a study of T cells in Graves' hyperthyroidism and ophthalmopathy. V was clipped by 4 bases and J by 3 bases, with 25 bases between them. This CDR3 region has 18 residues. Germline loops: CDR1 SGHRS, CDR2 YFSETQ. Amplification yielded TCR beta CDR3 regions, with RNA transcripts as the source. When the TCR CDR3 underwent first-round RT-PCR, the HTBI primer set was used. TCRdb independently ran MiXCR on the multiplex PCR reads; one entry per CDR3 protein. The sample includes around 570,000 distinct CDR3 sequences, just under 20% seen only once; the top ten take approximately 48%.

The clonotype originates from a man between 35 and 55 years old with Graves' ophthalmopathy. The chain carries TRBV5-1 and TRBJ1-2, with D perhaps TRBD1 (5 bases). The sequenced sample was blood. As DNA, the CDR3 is TGCGCCAGCAGCCGTCCGGGACGGAGGAACCAATTCTACTATGGCTACACCTTC. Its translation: CASSRPGRRNQFYYGYTF.